One T cell receptor beta chain is described in this entry. Antigen specificity is unknown. This entry is derived from a study of vaccination and CD4 T cells after COVID-19. Study overall: Post-vaccination specimens were collected at a median of 72 days following dose two (range 14 to 241).

CD4+ T cells that had been cultured provided DNA sequenced with the Oncomine TCR Beta short-read assay. TCRdb itself ran the PCR reads through MiXCR, one entry per CDR3 protein. This sample has almost 20,000 distinct CDR3 sequences, with roughly 46% found just once. Treatment: approximately 9-day PBMC culture with coronavirus spike peptide pools or control peptides (ViraFEST assay). Trimming pared 5 bases from V and 0 bases from J, leaving 13 bases between. This CDR3 spans 16 amino acids. The V gene's germline CDR1 is SGHTA and CDR2 FQGTGA. This chain connects TRBV7-3 to TRBJ2-2, with no clear D. The specimen was CD4+ T cells from blood, cultured in vitro, collected after SARS-CoV-2 vaccination. This TCR was sampled from a human donor who had recovered from COVID-19. The chain's CDR3 is CASSPSATPNTGELFF. For the CDR3, the DNA is TGTGCCAGCAGCCCTTCTGCGACTCCGAACACCGGGGAGCTGTTTTTT.